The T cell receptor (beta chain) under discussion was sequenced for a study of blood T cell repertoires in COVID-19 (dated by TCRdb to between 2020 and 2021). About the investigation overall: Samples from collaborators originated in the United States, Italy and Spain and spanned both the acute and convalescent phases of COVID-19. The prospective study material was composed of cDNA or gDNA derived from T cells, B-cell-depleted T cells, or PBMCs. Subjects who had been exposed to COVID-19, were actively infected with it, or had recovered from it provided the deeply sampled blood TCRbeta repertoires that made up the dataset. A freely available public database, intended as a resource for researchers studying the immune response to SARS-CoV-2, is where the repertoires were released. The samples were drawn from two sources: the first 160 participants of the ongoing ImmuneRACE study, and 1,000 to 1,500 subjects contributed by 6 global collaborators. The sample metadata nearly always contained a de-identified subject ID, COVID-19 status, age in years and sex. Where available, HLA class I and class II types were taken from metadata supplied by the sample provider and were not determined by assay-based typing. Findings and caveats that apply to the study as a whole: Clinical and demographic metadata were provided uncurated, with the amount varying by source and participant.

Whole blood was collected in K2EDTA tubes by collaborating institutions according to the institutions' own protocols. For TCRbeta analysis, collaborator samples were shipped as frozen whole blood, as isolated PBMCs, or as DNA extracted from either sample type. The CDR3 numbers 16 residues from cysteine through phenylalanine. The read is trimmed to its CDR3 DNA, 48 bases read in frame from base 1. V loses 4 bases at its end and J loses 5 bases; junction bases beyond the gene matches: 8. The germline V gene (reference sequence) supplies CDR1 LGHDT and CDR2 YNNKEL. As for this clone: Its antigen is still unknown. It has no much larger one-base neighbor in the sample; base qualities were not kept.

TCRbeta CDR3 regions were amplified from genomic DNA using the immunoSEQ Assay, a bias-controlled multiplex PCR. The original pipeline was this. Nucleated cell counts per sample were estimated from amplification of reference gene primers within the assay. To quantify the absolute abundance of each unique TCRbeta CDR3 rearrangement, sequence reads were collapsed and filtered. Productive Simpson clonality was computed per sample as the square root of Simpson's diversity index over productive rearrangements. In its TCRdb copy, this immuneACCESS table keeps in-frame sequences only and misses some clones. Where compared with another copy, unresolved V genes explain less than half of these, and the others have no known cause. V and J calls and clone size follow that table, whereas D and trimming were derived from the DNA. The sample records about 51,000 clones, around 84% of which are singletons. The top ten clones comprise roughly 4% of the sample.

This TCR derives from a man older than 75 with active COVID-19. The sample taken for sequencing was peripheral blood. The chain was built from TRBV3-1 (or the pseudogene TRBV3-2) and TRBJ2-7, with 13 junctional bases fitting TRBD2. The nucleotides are TGTGCCAGCAGCCTCTCCTCCGGGACTAGCGGGAACGAGCAGTACTTC. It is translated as CASSLSSGTSGNEQYF.